This passage covers 14 T cell receptor beta chains from one sample sequenced in a study of cytomegalovirus exposure and HLA in healthy donors. 60 Vbeta and 13 Jbeta primers were used in PCR. The table came from immunoSEQ multiplex PCR; TCRdb's copy has only in-frame clones and leaves some out. This sample carries roughly 150,000 clones, roughly 80% of them seen once, and the ten largest clones take nearly 8.5%. The sample consisted of PBMCs. The receptors come from a male donor in good health and CMV-seropositive.

In its sample, this clone was seen a few times. The chain couples TRBV7-2 to TRBJ2-1; 12 bases align to TRBD2. CDR3 length: 15 amino acids. J lost 4 bases, V lost 5 bases, and 3 bases had no gene match. CDR1 is SGHTA, CDR2 FQGNSA, per germline. The CDR3 DNA reads as TGTGCCAGCAGCCAAGGACTAGCGGGGTACAATGAGCAGTTCTTC. It translates to CASSQGLAGYNEQFF.

This clone was detected once. J is TRBJ2-2 and V is TRBV28; 7 bases are shared with TRBD2. Germline V CDR1 and CDR2: MDHEN, SYDVKM. The CDR3 covers 15 residues. The trim removed 6 bases at V and 5 bases at J, leaving 9 bases unmatched. CDR3 DNA: TGTGCCAGCAGAACAGCGGGGACCACGACCGGGGAGCTGTTTTTT. This gives the protein CASRTAGTTTGELFF.

This chain links TRBV14 with TRBJ1-2; 7 bases match TRBD1. CDR3 length equals 15 residues. V lost 4 bases, J lost 4 bases, and 9 bases stayed unmatched. Germline CDR1 and CDR2: SGHDN and FVKESK. The CDR3 coding sequence is TGTGCCAGCAGCCCTACGACAGGGAACTTCTATGGCTACACCTTC. Encoded protein: CASSPTTGNFYGYTF. Filled out from reference TRBV14 and TRBJ1-2, the complete variable domain reads EAGVTQFPSHSVIEKGQTVTLRCDPISGHDNLYWYRRVMGKEIKFLLHFVKESKQDESGMPNNRFLAERTGGTYSTLKVQPAELEDSGVYFCASSPTTGNFYGYTFGSGTRLTVV.

The J gene is TRBJ2-7, the V gene TRBV19, with 8 bases fitting TRBD2. The germline CDR1 and CDR2 sequences are LNHDA and SQIVND (reference sequence). CDR3 length equals 14 residues. V was clipped by 5 bases and J by 2 bases; unmatched bases: 5. CDR3 DNA sequence: TGTGCCAGTAGTTCGGTAGCGGGAACCTACGAGCAGTACTTC. The encoded protein is CASSSVAGTYEQYF.

In this sample, this clone turned up once. This chain uses TRBV5-8 with TRBJ1-4; TRBD1 matches 8 bases. Germline values: CDR1 SGHTS, CDR2 YDEGEE. After removal of 4 bases from V and 4 bases from J, the junction contained 6 bases not matched to a gene. The CDR3 totals 15 residues. The CDR3 sequence is CASSDRQGINEKLFF. The DNA for the CDR3 is TGTGCCAGCAGCGACCGACAGGGGATTAATGAAAAACTGTTTTTT.

The chain recombines TRBV28 with TRBJ1-1, with 10 nucleotides matching TRBD1. Germline CDR1 and CDR2: MDHEN and SYDVKM. The V gene end was trimmed by 4 bases and the J gene end by 4 bases; junction bases not matched to a gene: 9. The CDR3 extends over 16 amino acids. The CDR3 coding sequence is TGTGCCAGCAGTTCAGGGACAGGGGTTGGGAGCACTGAAGCTTTCTTT. It translates to CASSSGTGVGSTEAFF.

The DNA of the CDR3 is TGTGCCAGCAGTCCCCTGACTAGCGGACACAAAATCTACGAGCAGTACTTC. Translation: CASSPLTSGHKIYEQYF. The chain employs TRBV28 and TRBJ2-7, with 9 positions matching TRBD2. After removal of 5 bases from V and 3 bases from J, the junction contained 14 bases not matched to a gene. The CDR3 contains 17 residues. Germline V CDR1 and CDR2: MDHEN, SYDVKM.

Comment on this clone: The sample holds other DNA sequences that translate to the same CDR3. The chain is built from TRBV29-1 and TRBJ2-7; tentatively, D is TRBD1 (6 bases). Germline CDR1 reads SQVTM; CDR2 reads ANQGSEA. The V gene lost 6 bases and the J gene lost 0 bases, with 12 bases spanning the gap. This CDR3 contains 13 residues. CDR3 residues: CSVTGLSSYEQYF. CDR3 coding DNA: TGCAGCGTAACAGGGTTAAGCTCCTACGAGCAGTACTTC.

This clone was observed a handful of times. The rearrangement uses TRBV6-5 and TRBJ1-2; 7 bases map to TRBD1. CDR3 length: 14 amino acids. Germline V CDR1 and CDR2: MNHEY, SVGAGI. Unmatched junction bases numbered 11, after V lost 6 bases and J lost 7 bases. Here the CDR3 DNA reads TGTGCCAGCAGGCCAGGGGGGACAGTGGCTGGCTACACCTTC. Translation: CASRPGGTVAGYTF.

The V gene is TRBV5-4, the J gene TRBJ2-5; a weak D match, TRBD1 (6 bases). CDR3 size: 13 residues. V was clipped by 4 bases and J by 5 bases, with 12 bases between them. Germline V gives CDR1 SGHNT, CDR2 YYREEE (reference sequence). CDR3 nucleotide sequence: TGTGCCAGCAGCCGAACAGGGATGGAGACCCAGTACTTC. Translating it yields CASSRTGMETQYF.

This chain connects TRBV29-1 to TRBJ1-4; the match to TRBD1 covers 12 bases. V trimming: 5 bases; J trimming: 7 bases; junction bases outside the gene matches: 5. There are 14 residues in the CDR3. Germline V gives CDR1 SQVTM, CDR2 ANQGSEA. In DNA form, the CDR3 reads TGCAGCGTTACGGGACAGGGGGCGGGTGAAAAACTGTTTTTT. Translation gives CSVTGQGAGEKLFF.

The chain combines TRBV4-3 with TRBJ2-1; D is ambiguous. The CDR3 contains 12 residues. The germline V and J ends were trimmed by 2 bases and 10 bases, with 9 bases remaining between them. Germline CDR1 LGHNA, CDR2 YSLEER. Here the CDR3 reads CASSQILGEQFF. DNA for the CDR3: TGCGCCAGCAGCCAAATCTTGGGCGAGCAGTTCTTC.

The V and J genes are TRBV30 and TRBJ2-7, with 8 bases identical to TRBD2. V was pared by 2 bases and J by 3 bases, with 6 bases of the junction left unmatched. The CDR3 has 14 amino acids. CDR1 GTSNPN and CDR2 SVGIG come from the germline V gene (reference sequence). In DNA, the CDR3 is TGTGCCTGGAGTAGGGCGGGGGGACTCTACGAGCAGTACTTC. It translates to CAWSRAGGLYEQYF.

This clone was picked up one time. The rearrangement uses TRBV9 and TRBJ1-1; maybe TRBD1 (5 bases). This CDR3 region has 14 residues. CDR1 is SGDLS and CDR2 is YYNGEE in the germline V gene. The germline V and J ends were trimmed by 6 bases and 6 bases, with 18 bases remaining between them. DNA for the CDR3: TGTGCCAGCACCAAGGACGGAGCGGGGGCTGAAGCTTTCTTT. This codes for CASTKDGAGAEAFF.